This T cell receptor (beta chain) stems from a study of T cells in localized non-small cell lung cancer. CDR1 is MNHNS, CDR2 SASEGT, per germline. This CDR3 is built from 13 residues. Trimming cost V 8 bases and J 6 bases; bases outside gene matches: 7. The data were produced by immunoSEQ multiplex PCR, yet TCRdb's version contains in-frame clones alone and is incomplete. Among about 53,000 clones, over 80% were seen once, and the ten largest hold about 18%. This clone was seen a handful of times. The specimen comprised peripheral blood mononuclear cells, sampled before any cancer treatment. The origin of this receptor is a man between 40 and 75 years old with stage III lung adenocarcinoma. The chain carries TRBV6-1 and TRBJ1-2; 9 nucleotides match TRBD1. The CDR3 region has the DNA TGTGCCAGCCGAGGGACAGGGACTCATGGCTACACCTTC. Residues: CASRGTGTHGYTF.